The entry below gives a single T cell receptor beta chain sequence along with its context. Its antigen is as yet unknown. V was pared by 3 bases and J by 5 bases, with 4 bases of the junction left unmatched. CDR3 length: 13 residues. Per germline, CDR1 SGHKS and CDR2 YYEKEE (reference sequence). This entry belongs to a study of cytomegalovirus exposure and HLA in healthy donors. The study, taken as a whole, reports: Upon later analysis, HLA-associated TCR beta chains proved more clonally expanded than other, equally common chains. In a later analysis, TCR beta V- and J-gene trimming showed a link to a missense DCLRE1C variant.

60 Vbeta and 13 Jbeta primers were used in PCR. Using immunoSEQ multiplex PCR, the repertoire was profiled, and TCRdb retains in-frame clones only, with some absent. In all, the sample yields 35,000 to 45,000 clones. Nominally healthy donors provided the samples, though records likely missed some immune exposures. The sample comprised PBMCs. This clonotype was sampled from a male donor in good health and CMV-seronegative. V usage is TRBV5-5 and J usage is TRBJ1-1; TRBD1 agrees at 7 bases. CDR3 bases: TGTGCCAGCAGCTCGCCGACAGGGACTGAAGCTTTCTTT. Translated: CASSSPTGTEAFF. The whole variable domain, filled in from reference TRBV5-5 and TRBJ1-1, reads DAGVTQSPTHLIKTRGQQVTLRCSPISGHKSVSWYQQVLGQGPQFIFQYYEKEERGRGNFPDRFSARQFPNYSSELNVNALLLGDSALYLCASSSPTGTEAFFGQGTRLTVV.